These T cell receptor beta chains were read from a single sample in a study of cytomegalovirus exposure and HLA in healthy donors. The assay was immunoSEQ multiplex PCR, and TCRdb's table has in-frame clones only and misses some. Among some 150,000 clones listed, around 80% were seen once. The sample comprised PBMCs. All receptors come from a man aged 35 to 55 in good health and CMV-seronegative. The CDR3 runs from the conserved cysteine through the conserved F or W. A D gene is named only where the DNA matches it firmly. The size of a clone is reported for some rows only, either as once, few or many, or as a class for expanded clones.

d_gene	j_gene	v_gene	abundance	CDR3aa	CDR3nt
-	TRBJ1-1	TRBV13	-	CASSRGELLNTEAFF	TGTGCCAGCAGCAGAGGTGAGCTTTTGAACACTGAAGCTTTCTTT
-	TRBJ1-6	TRBV2	-	CASLESADLNSPLHF	TGTGCCAGCCTGGAGTCAGCCGACCTTAATTCCCCCCTCCACTTT
TRBD1	TRBJ2-2	TRBV6-1	-	CASSGGQGANTGELFF	TGTGCCAGCAGTGGGGGACAGGGGGCGAACACCGGGGAGCTGTTTTTT
-	TRBJ1-1	TRBV6-1	-	CASSERSSEAFF	TGTGCCAGCAGTGAACGATCGAGTGAAGCTTTCTTT
-	TRBJ2-5	TRBV7-9	-	CASSSPVDFWETQYF	TGTGCCAGCAGCTCCCCCGTGGACTTCTGGGAGACCCAGTACTTC
-	TRBJ1-1	TRBV5-5	once	CASTPGVNTEAFF	TGTGCCAGCACCCCGGGGGTGAACACTGAAGCTTTCTTT
-	TRBJ2-1	TRBV27	once	CASSFGGTYNEQFF	TGTGCCAGCAGTTTTGGGGGGACCTACAATGAGCAGTTCTTC
-	TRBJ2-7	TRBV21-1	-	CASSKEGRIDRSNEQYF	TGTGCCAGCAGCAAGGAAGGAAGGATAGACAGGTCCAACGAGCAGTACTTC
TRBD1	TRBJ2-7	TRBV10-1	few	CASSDSGQGPYEQYF	TGCGCCAGCAGTGACTCGGGACAGGGGCCCTACGAGCAGTACTTC
-	TRBJ2-3	TRBV5-1	-	CASSSSGWGRTDTQYF	TGCGCCAGCAGCTCCTCCGGGTGGGGGCGCACAGATACGCAGTATTTT
-	TRBJ1-5	TRBV19	-	CASTHRDNQPQHF	TGTGCCAGTACCCACAGGGACAATCAGCCCCAGCATTTT
-	TRBJ2-1	TRBV5-1	few	CASSTPAGGVSGEQFF	TGCGCCAGCAGCACACCAGCGGGTGGGGTAAGCGGTGAGCAGTTCTTC
-	TRBJ1-2	TRBV29-1	-	CSVEKRLNYGYTF	TGCAGCGTTGAAAAACGACTGAACTATGGCTACACCTTC
TRBD1	TRBJ1-6	TRBV7-8	few	CASSLGLRDRVDLYNSPLHF	TGTGCCAGCAGCTTAGGTCTCCGGGACAGGGTTGACCTCTATAATTCACCCCTCCACTTT
TRBD1	TRBJ2-7	TRBV7-3	-	CASSPDRVSYEQYF	TGTGCCAGCAGTCCCGACAGGGTCTCCTACGAGCAGTACTTC
TRBD2	TRBJ2-3	TRBV7-9	-	CASSLGPSGRTDTQYF	TGTGCCAGCAGCTTAGGACCTAGCGGACGCACAGATACGCAGTATTTT
-	TRBJ2-7	TRBV27	-	CASSLGRGNEQYF	TGTGCCAGCAGTTTGGGAAGGGGGAACGAGCAGTACTTC
TRBD1	TRBJ2-6	TRBV5-5	once	CASSLAGTGTSGANVLTF	TGTGCCAGCAGCTTGGCCGGGACAGGGACCTCTGGGGCCAACGTCCTGACTTTC
-	TRBJ2-7	TRBV5-1	-	CASSFGQTLYEQYF	TGCGCCAGCAGCTTTGGGCAGACCCTCTACGAGCAGTACTTC
TRBD1	TRBJ2-7	TRBV5-1	few	CASSFSSGGFSYEQYF	TGCGCCAGCAGCTTCAGTTCAGGGGGCTTCTCCTACGAGCAGTACTTC
TRBD2	TRBJ2-2	TRBV7-3	-	CASSSVAGKAGELFF	TGTGCCAGCAGTTCAGTAGCGGGGAAAGCCGGGGAGCTGTTTTTT
TRBD1	TRBJ2-2	TRBV7-2	-	CASSYFPGQGNTGELFF	TGTGCCAGCAGCTACTTTCCGGGACAGGGGAACACCGGGGAGCTGTTTTTT
TRBD1	TRBJ1-1	TRBV5-4	-	CASSPGQGDTEAFF	TGTGCCAGCAGCCCGGGACAGGGCGACACTGAAGCTTTCTTT
TRBD1	TRBJ2-1	TRBV30	-	CAWIPGQGYIDEQFF	TGTGCCTGGATACCGGGACAGGGGTATATCGATGAGCAGTTCTTC
-	TRBJ1-5	TRBV14	-	CASSQGGHLYSNQPQHF	TGTGCCAGCAGCCAAGGGGGACACCTTTATAGCAATCAGCCCCAGCATTTT
-	TRBJ2-2	TRBV28	-	CASSRPRGELFF	TGTGCCAGCAGCCGGCCCAGGGGGGAGCTGTTTTTT
-	TRBJ1-1	TRBV5-1	-	CASWGGTGNTEAFF	TGCGCCAGCTGGGGCGGGACCGGGAACACTGAAGCTTTCTTT
-	TRBJ2-3	TRBV25-1	-	CASSLYNPGNTDTQYF	TGTGCCAGCAGCCTATATAACCCCGGGAACACAGATACGCAGTATTTT
TRBD2	TRBJ2-1	TRBV2	-	CASHRASGGHEQFF	TGTGCCAGCCATAGGGCTAGCGGGGGACATGAGCAGTTCTTC
-	TRBJ1-2	TRBV19	-	CASWLGQGHGYTF	TGTGCCAGTTGGTTAGGGCAGGGGCACGGCTACACCTTC
TRBD1	TRBJ1-2	TRBV4-1	-	CASSQAPDRDQDGYTF	TGCGCCAGCAGCCAAGCTCCAGACAGGGATCAGGATGGCTACACCTTC
TRBD1	TRBJ1-4	TRBV27	-	CASSLQGALGFNEKLFF	TGTGCCAGCAGTTTACAGGGGGCGTTAGGATTTAATGAAAAACTGTTTTTT
-	TRBJ2-2	TRBV11-2	few	CASSLAGHHELFF	TGTGCCAGCAGCTTAGCGGGACATCACGAGCTGTTTTTT
-	TRBJ1-6	TRBV27	-	CASSLSLQGSSYNSPLHF	TGTGCCAGCAGTTTAAGCCTGCAGGGTAGCTCCTATAATTCACCCCTCCACTTT
TRBD1	TRBJ2-7	TRBV18	-	CASSPPSKGQGSYEQYF	TGTGCCAGCTCACCCCCGAGTAAAGGACAGGGGTCATACGAGCAGTACTTC
TRBD2	TRBJ2-3	TRBV4-1	-	CASSQRSGGPGDTQYF	TGCGCCAGCAGCCAGCGCAGCGGGGGGCCGGGAGATACGCAGTATTTT
-	TRBJ1-4	TRBV9	-	CASSEQGNPNEKLFF	TGTGCCAGCAGCGAGCAGGGAAACCCTAATGAAAAACTGTTTTTT
-	TRBJ2-3	TRBV2	-	CASSEWAKGTDTQYF	TGTGCCAGCAGTGAATGGGCCAAGGGCACAGATACGCAGTATTTT
-	TRBJ2-3	TRBV5-4	-	CATARGAGTDTQYF	TGTGCCACCGCCCGGGGGGCCGGCACAGATACGCAGTATTTT
-	TRBJ2-7	TRBV6-1	-	CASSQGVPNEQYF	TGTGCCAGCAGCCAAGGGGTTCCCAACGAGCAGTACTTC
-	TRBJ1-2	TRBV5-1	-	CASSSTSRDNRGYTF	TGCGCCAGCAGCTCCACGAGCCGGGATAATCGGGGCTACACCTTC
-	TRBJ1-1	TRBV13	-	CASSASGINTEAFF	TGTGCCAGCAGCGCCTCCGGGATAAACACTGAAGCTTTCTTT
-	TRBJ2-5	TRBV30	-	CAWSVLETQYF	TGTGCCTGGAGTGTACTTGAGACCCAGTACTTC
-	TRBJ1-2	TRBV29-1	-	CSVEVWSYGYTF	TGCAGCGTTGAAGTGTGGAGCTATGGCTACACCTTC
-	TRBJ1-2	TRBV7-9	-	CASSFNREGYTF	TGTGCCAGCAGCTTTAACAGGGAAGGCTACACCTTC